One and the same sample provided the 20 T cell receptor beta chains below, sequenced in a study of blood T cell repertoires in COVID-19. Sequenced by immunoSEQ multiplex PCR; TCRdb stores in-frame clones only, minus some. The table includes about 240,000 clones, approximately 78% detected once. Source material: peripheral blood. The receptors here all came from a woman younger than 30 with acute or convalescent COVID-19.

This chain uses TRBV3-1 (or the pseudogene TRBV3-2) with TRBJ1-2; D not certain. This CDR3 spans 13 amino acids. CDR1 LGHDT and CDR2 YNNKEL come from the germline V gene (reference sequence). V was clipped by 2 bases and J by 1 base, with 5 bases between them. This chain's CDR3 is CASSQPSNYGYTF. As DNA, the CDR3 is TGTGCCAGCAGCCAACCCAGTAACTATGGCTACACCTTC.

The V gene is TRBV18, the J gene TRBJ1-5, with 9 nucleotides matching TRBD1. J lost 1 base, V lost 4 bases, and 2 bases had no gene match. CDR3 size: 15 residues. Germline CDR1 is KGHSH and CDR2 is LQKENI. CDR3 sequence: CASSRGTGSNQPQHF. The CDR3 nucleotides are TGTGCCAGCTCACGAGGGACAGGGAGCAATCAGCCCCAGCATTTT.

This clone showed up just once. This sequence joins TRBV9 and TRBJ1-4; no firm D call. Trimming cost V 3 bases and J 4 bases, with 7 bases left between them. CDR1 is SGDLS and CDR2 is YYNGEE in the germline V gene. CDR3 length equals 13 residues. The CDR3 coding sequence is TGTGCCAGCAGCGGAGAGAATAATGAAAAACTGTTTTTT. This gives the protein CASSGENNEKLFF.

In its sample, this clone was seen a few times. This chain joins TRBV4-2 and TRBJ1-2; a weak D match, TRBD1 (5 bases). The germline gives CDR1 LGHNA, CDR2 YNFKEQ. The CDR3 is 14 amino acids. V lost 1 base and J 5 bases, leaving 11 bases between the germline ends. CDR3 in amino acids: CASSQGGAPYGYTF. The CDR3 bases are TGTGCCAGCAGCCAAGGTGGGGCCCCTTATGGCTACACCTTC.

This clone was seen just once. J is TRBJ1-1 and V is TRBV15; possible D gene TRBD1, 6 bases. The CDR3 is 13 amino acids. V was trimmed by 1 base and J by 8 bases, leaving 11 bases between them. CDR1 LNHNV and CDR2 YYDKDF come from the germline V gene (reference sequence). The CDR3 protein is CATSRVGQDEAFF. The CDR3 DNA reads TGTGCCACCAGCAGAGTGGGACAAGACGAAGCTTTCTTT.

The chain couples TRBV9 to TRBJ2-1, with D possibly matching TRBD2 (5 bases). From germline, CDR1 is SGDLS and CDR2 YYNGEE. Deletions cut 1 base from V and 0 bases from J, with 23 bases between. The CDR3 length is 20 residues. CDR3 bases: TGTGCCAGCAGCGTACCTCGGGGTAGGCCTTTGGGGAGCTCCTACAATGAGCAGTTCTTC. Protein: CASSVPRGRPLGSSYNEQFF. Full variable domain (remainder filled in from reference TRBV9 and TRBJ2-1): DSGVTQTPKHLITATGQRVTLRCSPRSGDLSVYWYQQSLDQGLQFLIQYYNGEERAKGNILERFSAQQFPDLHSELNLSSLELGDSALYFCASSVPRGRPLGSSYNEQFFGPGTRLTVL.

The gene calls are TRBV4-3 and TRBJ2-1; TRBD2 aligns across 15 bases. After removal of 3 bases from V and 9 bases from J, the junction contained 3 bases not matched to a gene. Germline V gene sequence: CDR1 LGHNA, CDR2 YSLEER. The CDR3 runs 15 residues. CDR3 region: CASSHGLAGGGEQFF. In nucleotides, the CDR3 is TGCGCCAGCAGCCACGGACTAGCGGGAGGGGGTGAGCAGTTCTTC.

The chain recombines TRBV27 with TRBJ1-4, with TRBD1 as a possible D gene (5 bases). The CDR3 is 14 amino acids. Germline CDR1 MNHEY, CDR2 SMNVEV (reference sequence). Trimming cost V 2 bases and J 10 bases, with 14 bases left between them. The CDR3 is CASSLGQGVRKLFF. CDR3 in DNA: TGTGCCAGCAGTTTAGGGCAGGGCGTGAGAAAACTGTTTTTT.

This clone was found a few times. This chain connects TRBV30 to TRBJ1-6; D is possibly TRBD1 (5 bases). The length of the CDR3 is 20 residues. The germline V gene has CDR1 GTSNPN and CDR2 SVGIG (reference sequence). V lost 3 bases, J lost 6 bases, and 30 bases lay in between. The chain's CDR3 is CAWRRRVGAVLPRGNSPLHF. CDR3 in DNA: TGTGCCTGGAGGCGACGAGTTGGGGCTGTACTGCCCCGAGGTAATTCACCCCTCCACTTT.

The CDR3 region has the DNA TGTGCCAGCAGCTTATCAAGTGGGGCGGAGCAGTTCTTC. Encoded protein: CASSLSSGAEQFF. This chain connects TRBV7-9 to TRBJ2-1; TRBD1 is a possible D gene (5 bases). The V end was cut by 2 bases, the J end by 10 bases, with 12 bases between. CDR3 size: 13 residues. Germline loops: CDR1 SEHNR, CDR2 FQNEAQ (reference sequence).

The chain is built from TRBV5-4 and TRBJ2-3; TRBD2 aligns across 8 bases. This CDR3 has 14 residues. Trimming cost V 2 bases and J 6 bases; bases outside gene matches: 5. Germline CDR1 SGHNT, CDR2 YYREEE (reference sequence). This CDR3 reads CASSLAGERDTQYF. CDR3 sequence (DNA): TGTGCCAGCAGCTTAGCGGGGGAGCGGGATACGCAGTATTTT.

The rearrangement uses TRBV4-3 and TRBJ2-7, with 11 nucleotides matching TRBD1. The CDR3 runs 15 residues. V lost 3 bases to trimming and J lost 3 bases; unmatched junction nucleotides: 4. The germline V gene has CDR1 LGHNA and CDR2 YSLEER. In DNA, the CDR3 is TGCGCCAGCAGCCAGGGACAGGGGGTATACTACGAGCAGTACTTC. Its protein is CASSQGQGVYYEQYF.

This clone was recorded once. The chain employs TRBV7-2 and TRBJ2-1, with 11 bases that match TRBD2. V lost 2 bases, J lost 15 bases, and 9 bases stayed unmatched. This CDR3 comprises 14 residues. CDR1 is SGHTA and CDR2 is FQGNSA in the germline V gene. In DNA form, the CDR3 reads TGTGCCAGCAGCTTATATAGACTAGCGGGAATTTGGTTCTTC. Translation gives CASSLYRLAGIWFF. The entire variable domain, with the rest obtained from reference TRBV7-2 and TRBJ2-1, is as follows: GAGVSQSPSNKVTEKGKDVELRCDPISGHTALYWYRQSLGQGLEFLIYFQGNSAPDKSGLPSDRFSAERTGGSVSTLTIQRTQQEDSAVYLCASSLYRLAGIWFFGPGTRLTVL.

The chain carries TRBV6-6 and TRBJ2-7; 7 nucleotides line up with TRBD1. J was trimmed by 5 bases and V by 5 bases; bases with no gene match: 21. This CDR3 has 18 residues. From germline, CDR1 is MNHNY and CDR2 SVGAGI (reference sequence). The CDR3 DNA reads as TGTGCCAGCAGTCCCAGGGGTATGCAGGGGGTACCTCACCACGAGCAGTACTTC. Translated, it gives CASSPRGMQGVPHHEQYF.

This clone was picked up one time. The rearrangement uses TRBV7-9 and TRBJ2-1; the D gene is possibly TRBD1 (5 bases). The length of the CDR3 is 17 residues. The germline gives CDR1 SEHNR, CDR2 FQNEAQ (reference sequence). V was shortened by 6 bases and J by 4 bases, with 22 bases between the two germline ends. For the CDR3, the DNA is TGTGCCAGCAGACACCCCCACGACAGCGCCCCGTACAATGAGCAGTTCTTC. This translates into CASRHPHDSAPYNEQFF.

The CDR3 loop reads CASGLGQTSTYEQYF. The DNA of the CDR3 is TGTGCTAGTGGTTTGGGACAGACCTCGACCTACGAGCAGTACTTC. V gene TRBV12-5 combines with J gene TRBJ2-7, with D maybe TRBD1 (5 bases). In germline, CDR1 is LGHNT, CDR2 FRNRAP. V lost 1 base and J 2 bases, leaving 12 bases between the germline ends. The CDR3 runs to 15 residues.

In DNA form, the CDR3 reads TGTGCCAGCAGCCAAGCGGGGGAGGGCTACACCTTC. It codes for CASSQAGEGYTF. The V gene is TRBV3-1 (or the pseudogene TRBV3-2), the J gene TRBJ1-2; possibly TRBD1 for D (5 bases). This CDR3 spans 12 amino acids. Germline-derived CDR1 and CDR2 are LGHDT and YNNKEL (reference sequence). Trimming took off 1 base at V and 8 bases at J, with 8 bases between the two ends.

This chain joins TRBV19 and TRBJ2-1; 12 positions agree with TRBD2. Germline V gene sequence: CDR1 LNHDA, CDR2 SQIVND (reference sequence). The CDR3 has 16 amino acids. V shed 5 bases, J shed 7 bases, and the junction held 9 bases outside the gene matches. This CDR3 is CASSPRTSGEINEQFF. The CDR3 nucleotides are TGTGCCAGTAGTCCCCGGACTAGCGGGGAAATAAATGAGCAGTTCTTC.

The chain uses TRBV5-1 and TRBJ1-1; D is unresolved. The CDR3 covers 13 residues. V was shortened by 0 bases and J by 11 bases, with 14 bases between the two germline ends. Germline V gives CDR1 SGHRS, CDR2 YFSETQ. The CDR3 reads CASSLDTAAGAFF. CDR3 nucleotides: TGCGCCAGCAGCTTGGACACGGCCGCCGGGGCTTTCTTT.

The chain joins TRBV7-2 to TRBJ1-2; TRBD1 matches at 7 bases. Germline trimming cut 2 bases from V and 2 bases from J; bases unmatched to any gene: 2. CDR3 length equals 14 residues. Germline V gene sequence: CDR1 SGHTA, CDR2 FQGNSA. CDR3 residues: CASSLSGGNYGYTF. The CDR3 nucleotides are TGTGCCAGCAGCTTATCAGGGGGGAACTATGGCTACACCTTC.